This is a list of T cell receptor beta chains from one sample in a study of OX40 agonist ivuxolimab in advanced cancers. Here immunoSEQ multiplex PCR was the method, and the copy in TCRdb shows in-frame clones only, minus some. The table has about 61,000 clones, more than 85% seen once. The sequencing here drew on CD4+ or CD8+ T cells sorted from blood, taken in a trial of the OX40 agonist ivuxolimab. The receptor set was obtained from an adult with an advanced solid tumor such as melanoma, head and neck, liver or kidney cancer. Both conserved end residues are part of each CDR3. D genes are given only for firm matches. The size of a clone is reported for some rows only, either as once, few or many, or as a class for expanded clones.

j_call d_call clone_size v_call cdr3_aa cdr3_nt
TRBJ2-7 TRBD1 . TRBV9 CASSETTGARSEQYF TGTGCCAGCAGCGAAACGACAGGGGCGCGCAGCGAGCAGTACTTC
TRBJ1-5 . once TRBV5-8 CASSPRRVGNQPQHF TGTGCCAGCAGCCCCCGGCGGGTCGGGAATCAGCCCCAGCATTTT
TRBJ1-1 . . TRBV19 CASKHGRMGAFF TGTGCCAGCAAACACGGACGGATGGGAGCTTTCTTT
TRBJ2-2 . few TRBV5-1 CASSLMTNTGELFF TGCGCCAGCAGCCTGATGACGAACACCGGGGAGCTGTTTTTT
TRBJ1-4 . . TRBV29-1 CSVERAVRGNEKLFF TGCAGCGTTGAAAGGGCGGTGAGGGGGAATGAAAAACTGTTTTTT
TRBJ1-2 TRBD1 . TRBV30 CAWSVPGTGGNYGYTF TGTGCCTGGAGTGTTCCCGGGACAGGGGGTAACTATGGCTACACCTTC
TRBJ1-3 . . TRBV5-6 CASSLRGAGGNTIYF TGTGCCAGCAGCTTGCGGGGGGCTGGTGGAAACACCATATATTTT
TRBJ1-6 . . TRBV5-5 CASSLRAVNSPLHF TGTGCCAGCAGCTTGAGGGCCGTTAATTCACCCCTCCACTTT
TRBJ1-6 . . TRBV5-6 CASSSGTVLSSYNSPLHF TGTGCCAGCAGCTCGGGCACAGTCCTGAGCTCCTATAATTCACCCCTCCACTTT
TRBJ2-5 . . TRBV7-3 CASSSRPDQETQYF TGTGCCAGCAGCTCCCGTCCGGACCAAGAGACCCAGTACTTC
TRBJ2-7 . once TRBV9 CASSPPEASSSYEQYF TGTGCCAGCAGCCCCCCGGAGGCCAGCAGTTCCTACGAGCAGTACTTC
TRBJ1-4 . . TRBV7-8 CASSTRGATNEKLFF TGTGCCAGCAGCACCAGGGGTGCAACTAATGAAAAACTGTTTTTT
TRBJ1-3 . . TRBV6-5 CASSSDRYSGNTIYF TGTGCCAGCAGCTCCGACAGGTACTCTGGAAACACCATATATTTT
TRBJ2-5 . . TRBV7-2 CASSHRQSQETQYF TGTGCCAGCAGCCACCGACAGTCCCAAGAGACCCAGTACTTC
TRBJ1-1 . . TRBV6-1 CASSEPPGRAAFF TGTGCCAGCAGTGAACCCCCCGGCAGGGCGGCTTTCTTT
TRBJ2-1 . . TRBV14 CASSPNIYNEQFF TGTGCCAGCAGCCCAAACATATACAATGAGCAGTTCTTC
TRBJ2-3 TRBD2 once TRBV7-9 CASSSRLAGGRLSTDTQYF TGTGCCAGCAGCTCCAGACTAGCGGGGGGGCGACTTAGCACAGATACGCAGTATTTT
TRBJ1-4 . . TRBV15 CATSRDASGHNEKLFF TGTGCCACCAGCAGAGATGCCTCCGGTCATAATGAAAAACTGTTTTTT
TRBJ2-3 TRBD2 once TRBV7-6 CASSLLAPGTSGGAADTQYF TGTGCCAGCAGCTTATTAGCACCCGGGACTAGCGGGGGGGCGGCAGATACGCAGTATTTT
TRBJ1-5 . . TRBV18 CASSPFESNQPQHF TGTGCCAGCTCACCTTTTGAAAGCAATCAGCCCCAGCATTTT
TRBJ2-7 TRBD1 . TRBV6-6 CASSYDRVPYEQYF TGTGCCAGCAGTTACGACAGGGTACCCTACGAGCAGTACTTC
TRBJ2-7 TRBD1 . TRBV6-5 CASSRGQGRYEQYF TGTGCCAGCAGCCGGGGACAGGGGCGGTACGAGCAGTACTTC
TRBJ1-4 . . TRBV2 CASSRRQDEKLFF TGTGCCAGCAGTCGCAGGCAAGATGAAAAACTGTTTTTT
TRBJ2-5 . . TRBV19 CASRNGPNQETQYF TGTGCCAGTAGAAACGGACCCAACCAAGAGACCCAGTACTTC
TRBJ1-1 . . TRBV19 CASSITKNTEAFF TGTGCCAGTAGTATAACTAAGAACACTGAAGCTTTCTTT
TRBJ2-2 . . TRBV5-1 CASSTQGFGELFF TGCGCCAGCAGCACCCAGGGATTCGGGGAGCTGTTTTTT
TRBJ2-7 . . TRBV7-2 CASSLAWWDEQYF TGTGCCAGCAGCTTAGCGTGGTGGGACGAGCAGTACTTC
TRBJ1-1 . . TRBV11-1 CASSPDGNTEAFF TGTGCCAGCAGCCCGGACGGGAACACTGAAGCTTTCTTT
TRBJ2-5 TRBD2 once TRBV6-1 CASSLVGGVETQYF TGTGCCAGCAGCCTGGTCGGGGGGGTGGAGACCCAGTACTTC
TRBJ1-2 . . TRBV5-1 CASSLRGNGYTF TGCGCCAGCAGCTTGAGGGGGAATGGCTACACCTTC
TRBJ2-7 TRBD1 . TRBV19 CASSTGGTGLIEQYF TGTGCCAGTAGCACAGGGGGCACCGGGTTGATCGAGCAGTACTTC
TRBJ1-2 . . TRBV5-1 CASSGGTVAYGYTF TGCGCCAGCAGCGGCGGGACGGTGGCTTATGGCTACACCTTC
TRBJ1-5 . . TRBV18 CASRRLLNQPQHF TGTGCCAGCCGGCGCCTCCTCAATCAGCCCCAGCATTTT
TRBJ2-1 . . TRBV7-9 CASSPSGLENNEQFF TGTGCCAGCAGCCCCAGTGGCCTAGAGAACAATGAGCAGTTCTTC
TRBJ1-1 . . TRBV6-1 CASSEFQGTTEAFF TGTGCCAGCAGTGAATTCCAGGGGACGACTGAAGCTTTCTTT
TRBJ1-2 . . TRBV7-8 CASSRTGLTNYGYTF TGTGCCAGCAGCCGAACAGGGTTAACTAACTATGGCTACACCTTC
TRBJ2-1 TRBD2 once TRBV29-1 CSVATSGGPGGNEQFF TGCAGCGTTGCGACTAGCGGGGGCCCAGGAGGTAATGAGCAGTTCTTC
TRBJ2-3 TRBD2 once TRBV7-2 CASSLGAAGGPDTQYF TGTGCCAGCAGCTTAGGCGCCGCGGGGGGGCCAGATACGCAGTATTTT
TRBJ2-7 . . TRBV5-4 CASRGRASSYEQYF TGTGCCAGCAGGGGACGGGCCTCCTCCTACGAGCAGTACTTC
TRBJ1-1 . . TRBV19 CASRRHRRDIRGEAFF TGTGCCAGTAGAAGACACCGCCGGGACATTAGAGGTGAAGCTTTCTTT
TRBJ1-2 TRBD1 . TRBV5-1 CASRKTGGVDGYTF TGCGCCAGCAGAAAAACAGGGGGCGTTGATGGCTACACCTTC
TRBJ2-7 . once TRBV5-4 CASSLARGSYEQYF TGTGCCAGCAGCTTGGCCCGGGGCTCCTACGAGCAGTACTTC